Below, 16 T cell receptor beta chains from the same sample are listed, as sequenced in a study. TCRdb reanalysed the RT-PCR reads using MiXCR and keeps one entry per CDR3 protein. The repertoire holds 650,000 to 800,000 distinct CDR3 sequences, with approximately 15% as singletons. The sequencing sample was made of memory CD4+ T cells from blood. These receptors all come from a female donor in good health, serving as a healthy control.

The chain is built from TRBV9 and TRBJ1-1; possibly TRBD1 for D (5 bases). The CDR3 runs 14 residues. The V gene's germline CDR1 is SGDLS and CDR2 YYNGEE. V lost 5 bases and J lost 0, with 11 bases in between. CDR3 bases: TGTGCCAGCAGTGAGGTCAGGGTGAACACTGAAGCTTTCTTT. Its protein is CASSEVRVNTEAFF.

The V and J genes are TRBV4-3 and TRBJ1-1; unclear D gene. Trimming pared 0 bases from V and 5 bases from J, leaving 16 bases between. The CDR3 runs to 16 residues. Per the germline V gene, CDR1 is LGHNA and CDR2 is YSLEER. The CDR3 protein is CASSQDRARVGTEAFF. CDR3 sequence (DNA): TGCGCCAGCAGCCAAGATCGAGCGCGGGTGGGGACTGAAGCTTTCTTT.

The chain links TRBV4-2 to TRBJ2-5; D is ambiguous. V lost 0 bases, J lost 1 base, and 12 bases lay in between. The V gene's germline CDR1 is LGHNA and CDR2 YNFKEQ. This CDR3 is 16 amino acids long. The CDR3 loop reads CASSQEAHSSQETQYF. The CDR3 region has the DNA TGTGCCAGCAGCCAAGAAGCCCATAGCAGCCAAGAGACCCAGTACTTC.

The chain uses TRBV21-1 and TRBJ2-7. TRBV21-1 is a recognized pseudogene. The CDR3 consists of 13 residues. The CDR3 spells CASSKAGDYEQYF. CDR3 sequence (DNA): TGTGCCAGCAGCAAAGCGGGTGACTACGAGCAGTACTTC.

This clonotype was seen repeatedly, ten times or more. This rearrangement joins TRBV27 to TRBJ1-2; D is uncertain. This CDR3 has 14 residues. CDR1 is MNHEY and CDR2 is SMNVEV in the germline V gene (reference sequence). V shed 6 bases and J shed 2 bases, with 13 bases lying between them. This CDR3 reads CASRPSNLNYGYTF. CDR3 nucleotides: TGTGCCAGCAGGCCCTCGAACCTAAACTATGGCTACACCTTC.

About this clonotype: Since no conserved phenylalanine or tryptophan closes the CDR3, a read error is the likely cause. The DNA is left out, because the CDR3 cannot be placed on it with certainty; the CDR3 is given as TCRdb lists it. This chain connects TRBV3-1 to TRBJ1-1; the table's D gene call, TRBD1, was not cross checked with the DNA. The CDR3 spans 14 residues, counting both ends. CDR1 LGHDT and CDR2 YNNKEL come from the germline V gene (reference sequence). CDR3 in amino acids: CASSQHGTGTSHQL.

This clonotype was detected only a few times. The chain links TRBV10-3 to TRBJ2-2, with D possibly called TRBD1 or TRBD2 (7 bases each). This CDR3 has 13 amino acids. Germline CDR1 ENHRY, CDR2 SYGVKD. The V gene lost 10 bases and the J gene lost 5 bases, with 14 bases spanning the gap. Here the CDR3 DNA reads TGTGCCACAGGGGAGGGGGCAACCGGGGAGCTGTTTTTT. Residues: CATGEGATGELFF.

This clonotype was seen repeatedly, ten times or more. The chain joins TRBV10-3 to TRBJ2-1; D is uncertain. V was clipped by 2 bases and J by 0 bases, with 8 bases between them. The CDR3 has 15 amino acids. Germline loops: CDR1 ENHRY, CDR2 SYGVKD. Written as DNA, the CDR3 is TGTGCCATCAGTGAGCAATTATCCTCCTACAATGAGCAGTTCTTC. Its translation: CAISEQLSSYNEQFF.

This clonotype was seen just once. The chain is built from TRBV20-1 and TRBJ2-6, with 7 positions matching TRBD1. The length of the CDR3 is 17 residues. The germline CDR1 and CDR2 sequences are DFQATT and SNEGSKA (reference sequence). Trimming at V came to 5 bases and at J to 0 bases, leaving 10 bases not matched to a gene. The CDR3 is CSAPSGQTFSGANVLTF. CDR3 nucleotide sequence: TGCAGTGCTCCTTCGGGACAGACCTTCTCTGGGGCCAACGTCCTGACTTTC.

This clonotype was found many times. The rearrangement links TRBV12-3 or TRBV12-4 to TRBJ2-7, with D maybe TRBD1 (6 bases). The CDR3 has 14 amino acids. V lost 8 bases, J lost 3 bases, and 17 bases lay in between. CDR3 sequence reads: CASGPQGRGYEQYF. The DNA for the CDR3 is TGTGCCAGCGGCCCACAGGGTCGGGGCTACGAGCAGTACTTC.

As DNA, the CDR3 is TGCAGTGCCCGGCTGGGGGTGGGGACCCAGTACTTC. It translates to CSARLGVGTQYF. This rearrangement joins TRBV20-1 to TRBJ2-5; D could derive from TRBD1 or TRBD2 (5 bases each). The CDR3 has 12 residues. Germline lookup yields CDR1 DFQATT and CDR2 SNEGSKA (reference sequence). V lost 6 bases to trimming and J lost 7 bases, with 15 bases between them.

The chain joins TRBV12-3 or TRBV12-4 to TRBJ1-2, with a weak D call TRBD1 (6 bases). V shed 6 bases and J shed 6 bases, with 17 bases lying between them. The CDR3 has 14 amino acids. The CDR3 protein is CASSYVQGSDGYTF. Here the CDR3 DNA reads TGTGCCAGCAGCTACGTTCAGGGGAGCGATGGCTACACCTTC.

This clonotype occurred many times. This chain connects TRBV4-1 to TRBJ1-1; D ambiguous. Germline loops: CDR1 MGHRA, CDR2 YSYEKL. This CDR3 comprises 13 residues. With 0 bases removed from V and 9 bases from J, the gap between germline ends came to 11 bases. CDR3 residues: CASSQDRSAQAFF. The CDR3 DNA is TGCGCCAGCAGCCAAGATCGTTCCGCCCAAGCTTTCTTT.

The J gene is TRBJ1-5, the V gene TRBV6-6; D remains unclear. Looked up from germline, CDR1 is MNHNY and CDR2 is SVGAGI (reference sequence). The length of the CDR3 is 13 residues. The V end lost 4 bases, the J end lost 7 bases, and 11 bases lay between the germline ends. The CDR3 coding sequence is TGTGCCAGCAGTTCCACGGTAGGCCAGCCCCAGCATTTT. Translating it yields CASSSTVGQPQHF.

This clonotype was picked up one time. This chain links TRBV5-1 with TRBJ1-2; D is undetermined. From germline, CDR1 is SGHRS and CDR2 YFSETQ. The ends were cut back, 4 bases at V and 3 bases at J, with 10 bases in the middle. The CDR3 has 13 residues. For the CDR3, the DNA is TGCGCCAGCAGCCTAACTCAGTACTATGGCTACACCTTC. It specifies CASSLTQYYGYTF.

This clonotype showed up many times. The chain joins TRBV6-5 to TRBJ1-1; D gene unclear. Germline V lookup: CDR1 MNHEY, CDR2 SVGAGI. The germline V and J ends were trimmed by 6 bases and 2 bases, with 10 bases remaining between them. CDR3 length: 13 residues. CDR3 in DNA: TGTGCCAGCAGCCGGTCACGTAACACTGAAGCTTTCTTT. This translates into CASSRSRNTEAFF.